This TCR beta chain was captured by sequencing in a study of spatial heterogeneity in lung cancer (dated by TCRdb to the late 2010s). Looking at the study overall: More beta-chain than alpha-chain transcripts were consistently detected, likely reflecting higher beta-chain transcript abundance. In the raw uncorrected reads, each unique combination of TCR and UMI appeared on average more than ten times. Nonsynonymous mutation counts, determined by whole-exome sequencing of tumor tissue, were related to TCR repertoire features. TCR alpha and beta repertoires were quantitatively compared across multiple tumor regions, matched nontumor lung and blood in non-small cell lung cancer. At surgery, some 200 tumor regions, 61 to 75 matched nontumor lung samples and 45 to 60 PBMC samples were TCR-sequenced for both alpha and beta chains. The paper as a whole reports these results and caveats: Ubiquitous expanded tumor TCRs showed up in blood more often at tumor resection than at routine follow-up. Confirming at a functional level the hypothesis that regional TCRs recognize regional mutations was considered to require additional single-cell paired TCR alpha and beta sequencing.

The CDR3 goes from the cysteine to the phenylalanine over 17 residues. The retained sequence is limited to the CDR3, 51 bases, with the frame set at the first base. CDR1 SGHDT and CDR2 YYEEEE are derived from the germline V gene. At the junction V is shortened by 4 bases and J by 2 bases; bases outside the gene matches: 6. Library method: 5' RACE. The run used a NextSeq 500. In the TCR library protocol, a unique molecular identifier was attached to each TCR cDNA molecule so that PCR and sequencing errors could be corrected. As for the original processing: TCR identification, UMI-based error correction and CDR3 extraction were performed with Decombinator tools. Expanded TCRs were defined as those above a frequency of 2 per 1,000, corresponding to the top 1% of the tumor frequency distribution. Renyi diversity was calculated using the R vegan package after each repertoire was subsampled 100 times to 5,000 TCRs. To build CDR3 similarity networks, amino acid triplet string-kernel similarity was used, and CDR3s were connected when their pairwise similarity was above 0.82. TCRdb reprocessed the public reads (quality trimming at Q25 with fastp, clone calling with MiXCR) and kept in-frame beta chains. Merged by CDR3 protein, the rows form single entries marked with the most common genes and DNA. TCRdb's processing, not the authors' own work, is the source of the V and J calls. A total of approximately 8,000 distinct CDR3 sequences appear in this sample, about 5% of them only once. About 42% of the sample goes to the ten largest clones.

In the paper's terms, the time point label means: sample taken at primary tumor resection. Without any cell sorting, TCR sequencing was performed on whole RNA extracted either from tumor and nontumor lung tissue or from cryopreserved PBMC samples. The donors were 72 patients from the lung TRACERx cohort who had early-stage, untreated non-small cell lung cancer. Patients were selected for TCR sequencing only if sufficient RNA was available from at least two tumor regions. This clonotype appeared many times. Its recognized antigen is unknown. Base qualities are not at hand, and no much larger clone is one base apart.

This chain joins TRBV5-6 to TRBJ2-3, and TRBD2 matches 14 of the central bases. This specimen consisted of PBMCs, obtained at surgery. This receptor was obtained from a male donor with early-stage non-small cell lung cancer. The nucleotide sequence is TGTGCCAGCAGCCGTCGGACTAGCGGGGGGTACACAGATACGCAGTATTTT. This encodes CASSRRTSGGYTDTQYF. Beyond the CDR3, the reference TRBV5-6 and TRBJ2-3 genes provide the residues; the full variable domain reads: DAGVTQSPTHLIKTRGQQVTLRCSPKSGHDTVSWYQQALGQGPQFIFQYYEEEERQRGNFPDRFSGHQFPNYSSELNVNALLLGDSALYLCASSRRTSGGYTDTQYFGPGTRLTVL.